The 27 T cell receptor beta chains below were found in one sample sequenced in a study of T cell responses to AZD1222 COVID-19 vaccine. Measured with immunoSEQ multiplex PCR; TCRdb has only the in-frame clones, and not every one. This table has 120,000 to 150,000 clones, roughly 90% appearing once. Sequences were derived from peripheral blood, sampled 28 days after the second dose of the MenACWY control vaccine. The receptors were gathered from an adult who received the MenACWY meningococcal vaccine as a control.

This sequence joins TRBV7-8 and TRBJ1-4; possible D gene TRBD1, 5 bases. The CDR3 is 16 residues long. The germline V and J ends were trimmed by 5 bases and 8 bases, with 21 bases remaining between them. CDR1 and CDR2 from the germline V gene are SGHVS and FQNEAQ. CDR3 region: CASSPGVSGTREKLFF. In nucleotides, the CDR3 is TGTGCCAGCAGCCCGGGGGTGTCCGGGACCAGAGAAAAACTGTTTTTT.

A single count supports this clone. V is TRBV6-2 or TRBV6-3 and J is TRBJ2-2; 7 bases fit TRBD2. The CDR3 is made up of 15 amino acids. The ends lost 5 bases at V and 6 bases at J; junction bases unmatched: 9. The germline V gene has CDR1 MNHEY and CDR2 SVGEGT. CDR3 residues: CASSPRTRGAGELFF. The CDR3 nucleotides are TGTGCCAGCAGTCCGAGGACTAGAGGGGCCGGGGAGCTGTTTTTT.

The chain links TRBV29-1 to TRBJ1-5; the match to TRBD1 covers 9 bases. The V and J ends lost 6 bases and 7 bases, in that order; junction bases with no gene match: 7. Germline CDR1 SQVTM, CDR2 ANQGSEA. This CDR3 is 13 amino acids long. CDR3 sequence: CSVGTGKEQPQHF. The CDR3 DNA follows: TGCAGCGTAGGGACAGGGAAAGAACAGCCCCAGCATTTT.

The chain carries TRBV6-5 and TRBJ1-2; no reliable D call. The length of the CDR3 is 12 residues. Trimming shortened V by 4 bases and J by 7 bases, and 10 bases separated the two germline ends. Germline loops: CDR1 MNHEY, CDR2 SVGAGI. CDR3 DNA: TGTGCCAGCAGTTCTGGGCGGGTTGGCTACACCTTC. This translates into CASSSGRVGYTF.

The chain employs TRBV11-3 and TRBJ1-2, with 7 nucleotides matching TRBD1. The CDR3 spans 14 residues. V was clipped by 1 base and J by 3 bases; unmatched bases: 2. From germline, CDR1 is SGHNT and CDR2 YENEEA. The CDR3, as DNA: TGTGCCAGCAGCTTAGGACAGGGTGACTATGGCTACACCTTC. As protein: CASSLGQGDYGYTF.

The chain recombines TRBV7-3 with TRBJ2-1, with TRBD1 identical over 7 bases. The CDR3 consists of 17 residues. V lost 5 bases to trimming and J lost 8 bases; unmatched junction nucleotides: 18. The germline CDR1 and CDR2 sequences are SGHTA and FQGTGA. As DNA, the CDR3 is TGTGCCAGCAGCCTACGCCCCCGTAACAGAGGGGGCGATGAGCAGTTCTTC. This codes for CASSLRPRNRGGDEQFF.

The chain employs TRBV6-5 and TRBJ2-7; tentative D call: TRBD2 (5 bases). V was trimmed by 8 bases and J by 7 bases, leaving 18 bases between them. The CDR3 has 13 residues. Germline V gene data show CDR1 as MNHEY and CDR2 as SVGAGI. The CDR3 DNA is TGTGCCAGCGCGGTCGGGGTTGTATGGGAGCAGTACTTC. Protein sequence: CASAVGVVWEQYF.

V gene TRBV19 combines with J gene TRBJ1-2; D remains ambiguous. Germline loops: CDR1 LNHDA, CDR2 SQIVND (reference sequence). V was pared by 7 bases and J by 1 base, with 10 bases between. The CDR3 has 13 residues. The CDR3, as DNA: TGTGCCAGTACTTTCGGGGTTAACTATGGCTACACCTTC. This codes for CASTFGVNYGYTF.

Concerning this clone itself: The sample carries other DNA sequences with the same CDR3. The V call is TRBV5-1, the J call TRBJ1-1; D is perhaps TRBD1 (6 bases). V lost 5 bases and J lost 1, with 9 bases in between. The CDR3 has 13 residues. Germline V lookup: CDR1 SGHRS, CDR2 YFSETQ. The DNA of the CDR3 is TGCGCCAGCAGTGAACAGGGGAACACTGAAGCTTTCTTT. Encoded protein: CASSEQGNTEAFF.

This clone has just one count. The CDR3 bases are TGTGCCAGCAGCTTAGCTCACAATGAGCAGTTCTTC. Its protein is CASSLAHNEQFF. J is TRBJ2-1 and V is TRBV11-3; D remains ambiguous. The CDR3 has 12 amino acids. The germline V gene has CDR1 SGHNT and CDR2 YENEEA. V gave up 1 base and J gave up 5 bases, with 3 bases separating them.

The J gene is TRBJ2-3, the V gene TRBV11-2; no clear D. The V and J ends lost 3 bases and 2 bases respectively, with 12 bases between them. This CDR3 contains 15 residues. Germline V gene lookup returns CDR1 SGHAT and CDR2 FQNNGV. CDR3 amino acids: CASSLMFRVTDTQYF. The CDR3 DNA is TGTGCCAGCAGCTTGATGTTCCGGGTCACAGATACGCAGTATTTT.

V is TRBV5-4 and J is TRBJ2-2; the match to TRBD1 covers 10 bases. This CDR3 has 16 residues. Trimming removed 2 bases from V and 4 bases from J; junction bases left unmatched: 5. CDR1 is SGHNT, CDR2 YYREEE, per germline (reference sequence). In DNA, the CDR3 is TGTGCCAGCAGCTTTGGACAGGGGGTCGGCACCGGGGAGCTGTTTTTT. Translated, it gives CASSFGQGVGTGELFF.

V is TRBV14 and J is TRBJ2-3, with unresolved D. This CDR3 spans 16 amino acids. Germline assignment: CDR1 SGHDN and CDR2 FVKESK. V lost 1 base and J 4 bases, leaving 15 bases between the germline ends. The CDR3 coding sequence is TGTGCCAGCAGCCAAGTAGGCCGCTCCCTCGCAGATACGCAGTATTTT. It specifies CASSQVGRSLADTQYF.

The chain combines TRBV29-1 with TRBJ2-2, with D possibly TRBD1 on 5 matching bases. V lost 4 bases and J 4 bases, leaving 7 bases between the germline ends. Germline-derived CDR1 and CDR2 are SQVTM and ANQGSEA. This CDR3 has 12 residues. DNA for the CDR3: TGCAGCGTTGTTAGGGGCACCGGGGAGCTGTTTTTT. Amino acid sequence: CSVVRGTGELFF.

The chain joins TRBV5-1 to TRBJ2-5; D call uncertain. CDR3 length: 16 amino acids. CDR1 SGHRS and CDR2 YFSETQ come from the germline V gene. V gave up 4 bases and J gave up 5 bases, with 21 bases separating them. The CDR3 bases are TGCGCCAGCAGCCGTGGGTCGGCCTCAACTCGGGAGACCCAGTACTTC. Its translation: CASSRGSASTRETQYF. The full variable domain, completed using reference TRBV5-1 and TRBJ2-5, is KAGVTQTPRYLIKTRGQQVTLSCSPISGHRSVSWYQQTPGQGLQFLFEYFSETQRNKGNFPGRFSGRQFSNSRSEMNVSTLELGDSALYLCASSRGSASTRETQYFGPGTRLLVL.

This clone was seen a single time. This chain joins TRBV6-5 and TRBJ2-5, with 9 bases that match TRBD1. The CDR3 consists of 16 residues. CDR1 is MNHEY and CDR2 is SVGAGI in the germline V gene. Unmatched junction bases numbered 5, after V lost 2 bases and J lost 1 base. For the CDR3, the DNA is TGTGCCAGCAGTTACATGGACAGGGGATTCCAAGAGACCCAGTACTTC. Its protein is CASSYMDRGFQETQYF.

The chain combines TRBV6-5 with TRBJ2-7; no reliable D call. Germline V gives CDR1 MNHEY, CDR2 SVGAGI. The CDR3 sequence is 15 residues long. Trimming removed 5 bases from V and 0 bases from J, with 14 bases in between. CDR3 in amino acids: CASSQSQVSSYEQYF. DNA of the CDR3: TGTGCCAGCAGTCAATCTCAAGTGAGCTCCTACGAGCAGTACTTC.

This clone was picked up a small number of times. The chain combines TRBV9 with TRBJ1-1, with 8 positions matching TRBD1. Germline loops: CDR1 SGDLS, CDR2 YYNGEE. The CDR3 loop spans 15 amino acids. After removal of 2 bases from V and 5 bases from J, the junction contained 8 bases not matched to a gene. The CDR3, as DNA: TGTGCCAGCAGCGTTCACTCCAGGGGGCGGACTGAAGCTTTCTTT. Translated: CASSVHSRGRTEAFF.

This CDR3 is CASGWSPSEGAGEAFF. The CDR3 bases are TGTGCTAGTGGTTGGTCGCCGTCAGAGGGGGCTGGTGAAGCTTTCTTT. This sequence joins TRBV12-5 and TRBJ1-1; 7 positions match TRBD1. The CDR3 sequence is 16 residues long. The germline V gene has CDR1 LGHNT and CDR2 FRNRAP. Losses at the gene ends were 4 bases for V and 7 bases for J; bases not matched to a gene: 15.

CDR3 DNA sequence: TGTGCCAGTAGTTTAGGGAGGGGTTCATACGAGCAGTACTTC. It specifies CASSLGRGSYEQYF. The chain combines TRBV19 with TRBJ2-7, with TRBD2 matching over 7 bases. The CDR3 has 14 residues. V was pared by 5 bases and J by 4 bases, with 8 bases of the junction left unmatched. Germline-derived CDR1 and CDR2 are LNHDA and SQIVND (reference sequence).

The chain carries TRBV6-5 and TRBJ1-1; D ambiguous. The CDR3 totals 11 residues. Germline CDR1 MNHEY, CDR2 SVGAGI. Trimming cost V 6 bases and J 3 bases, with 5 bases left between them. Written as DNA, the CDR3 is TGTGCCAGCAGCCAGTACACTGAAGCTTTCTTT. Residues: CASSQYTEAFF.

This chain uses TRBV27 with TRBJ2-1, with 9 bases identical to TRBD2. This CDR3 comprises 15 residues. V shed 4 bases, J shed 2 bases, and the junction held 3 bases outside the gene matches. Per germline, CDR1 MNHEY and CDR2 SMNVEV (reference sequence). The CDR3 nucleotides read TGTGCCAGCAGTTACGGGACTAGCACCTACAATGAGCAGTTCTTC. Amino acids: CASSYGTSTYNEQFF.

The CDR3, as DNA: TGTGCCAGCAGCCGACTAGCGGGAGGGGCCGCGAACACCGGGGAGCTGTTTTTT. It encodes CASSRLAGGAANTGELFF. The chain joins TRBV28 to TRBJ2-2; 14 bases align to TRBD2. V trimming: 6 bases; J trimming: 0 bases; junction bases outside the gene matches: 6. CDR3 size: 18 residues. Germline lookup yields CDR1 MDHEN and CDR2 SYDVKM.

This clone was picked up a small number of times. V usage is TRBV15 and J usage is TRBJ2-2; TRBD2 matches 10 bases. Germline values: CDR1 LNHNV, CDR2 YYDKDF (reference sequence). J was trimmed by 3 bases and V by 1 base; bases with no gene match: 2. This CDR3 is 16 amino acids long. The CDR3 bases are TGTGCCACCAGCAGAGCTCTAGCGGGAGACACCGGGGAGCTGTTTTTT. Translation: CATSRALAGDTGELFF.

The gene calls are TRBV7-2 and TRBJ1-5; 7 bases are a match to TRBD1. Germline assignment: CDR1 SGHTA and CDR2 FQGNSA. This CDR3 is 15 amino acids long. J lost 6 bases, V lost 4 bases, and 9 bases had no gene match. The CDR3 bases are TGTGCCAGCAGCTCGTTGACAGGGTTGGCTCAGCCCCAGCATTTT. Amino acids: CASSSLTGLAQPQHF.

The chain uses TRBV6-2 or TRBV6-3 and TRBJ1-6; D is ambiguous. Trimming cost V 2 bases and J 14 bases, with 10 bases left between them. This CDR3 contains 12 residues. The germline CDR1 and CDR2 sequences are MNHEY and SVGEGT. The CDR3 protein is CASSYASEALHF. CDR3 nucleotide sequence: TGTGCCAGCAGTTACGCGAGTGAGGCCCTCCACTTT.

This clone came up once. V and J are TRBV6-6 and TRBJ2-3; D unclear. V lost 2 bases and J 2 bases, leaving 8 bases between the germline ends. This CDR3 region has 14 residues. Germline CDR1 reads MNHNY; CDR2 reads SVGAGI (reference sequence). CDR3 DNA: TGTGCCAGCAGTTACATCCGACCCACAGATACGCAGTATTTT. Encoded protein: CASSYIRPTDTQYF.